This entry lists 27 T cell receptor beta chains sequenced from one sample in a study of cytomegalovirus exposure and HLA in healthy donors. Primers included in the PCR were 60 Vbeta and 13 Jbeta primers. Repertoires were generated with immunoSEQ multiplex PCR, while TCRdb's copy carries only in-frame clones and drops some. The repertoire table contains some 140,000 clones. The sample consisted of PBMCs. Source of these receptors: a woman between 35 and 50 years old in good health and CMV-seronegative.

The rearrangement uses TRBV18 and TRBJ2-5, with TRBD2 identical over 8 bases. The CDR3 consists of 15 residues. Germline V gives CDR1 KGHSH, CDR2 LQKENI. After removal of 2 bases from V and 2 bases from J, the junction contained 4 bases not matched to a gene. CDR3 sequence: CASSPEAGDQETQYF. Here the CDR3 DNA reads TGTGCCAGCTCACCAGAAGCGGGAGATCAAGAGACCCAGTACTTC.

The genes are TRBV2 and TRBJ1-1; TRBD1 matches 7 bases. Trimming cost V 8 bases and J 4 bases; bases outside gene matches: 4. Germline loops: CDR1 SNHLY, CDR2 FYNNEI. The CDR3 is 12 residues long. CDR3 amino acids: CASDRASTEAFF. In DNA, the CDR3 is TGTGCCAGCGACAGGGCCTCCACTGAAGCTTTCTTT.

Comments on this clone: As the CDR3 is not closed by the conserved phenylalanine or tryptophan, this likely results from a read error. The limits of the CDR3 on the DNA are not certain, so only TCRdb's listed CDR3 is given. CDR3 loop: CASSLRDIGR. J is TRBJ1-6 and V is TRBV7-4; TRBD1, the D gene given by the table, was not confirmed from the DNA. Germline V gives CDR1 SGHVT, CDR2 SQSDAQ. The CDR3 extends over 10 residues, inclusive of both ends.

CDR3 protein: CASSLVDRGHNNYGYTF. The CDR3 bases are TGTGCCAGCAGCTTAGTGGACAGGGGACACAATAACTATGGCTACACCTTC. The chain is built from TRBV13 and TRBJ1-2; 9 bases match TRBD1. This CDR3 spans 17 amino acids. V dropped 1 base and J dropped 1; count of bases not matched to a gene: 7. Per germline, CDR1 PRHDT and CDR2 FYEKMQ (reference sequence).

The V call is TRBV5-1, the J call TRBJ1-5; weak D call: TRBD1 (6 bases). The V and J ends lost 4 bases and 2 bases respectively, with 16 bases between them. Germline V gene sequence: CDR1 SGHRS, CDR2 YFSETQ. This CDR3 comprises 16 residues. CDR3 bases: TGCGCCAGCAGCCCCGGACAGAATTCGGGCAATCAGCCCCAGCATTTT. Amino acid sequence: CASSPGQNSGNQPQHF.

The chain combines TRBV5-1 with TRBJ1-1; the match to TRBD1 covers 8 bases. V lost 4 bases and J lost 3; bases outside the gene matches: 8. The germline CDR1 and CDR2 sequences are SGHRS and YFSETQ. The CDR3 extends over 15 amino acids. The CDR3 loop is CASSVGQGVYTEAFF. Here the CDR3 DNA reads TGCGCCAGCAGCGTAGGACAGGGAGTTTACACTGAAGCTTTCTTT.

The gene calls are TRBV9 and TRBJ1-2; TRBD1 is a possible D gene (6 bases). CDR1 SGDLS and CDR2 YYNGEE come from the germline V gene. This CDR3 is built from 14 residues. V was trimmed by 0 bases and J by 7 bases, leaving 13 bases between them. The CDR3 spells CASSVGLGASGYTF. The CDR3 DNA is TGTGCCAGCAGCGTAGGACTGGGGGCGAGTGGCTACACCTTC.

The V and J genes are TRBV4-3 and TRBJ2-2, with D tentatively TRBD2 (7 bases). Germline CDR1 reads LGHNA; CDR2 reads YSLEER. Trimming stripped 3 bases from V and 6 bases from J, with 11 bases between. This CDR3 comprises 14 residues. The CDR3 loop is CASSQEGGPGELFF. In DNA form, the CDR3 reads TGCGCCAGCAGCCAGGAGGGGGGGCCCGGGGAGCTGTTTTTT.

This rearrangement joins TRBV18 to TRBJ2-3; D is unclear. The CDR3 sequence is 13 residues long. Germline CDR1 KGHSH, CDR2 LQKENI. With 3 bases removed from V and 7 bases from J, the gap between germline ends came to 11 bases. CDR3 sequence reads: CASSPSGSYTQYF. The CDR3 region has the DNA TGTGCCAGCTCACCCTCCGGTTCCTATACGCAGTATTTT.

The chain joins TRBV7-9 to TRBJ1-1; 11 bases line up with TRBD1. From germline, CDR1 is SEHNR and CDR2 FQNEAQ (reference sequence). The length of the CDR3 is 15 residues. The ends lost 5 bases at V and 7 bases at J; junction bases unmatched: 9. This CDR3 reads CASSGEDRGQVEAFF. For the CDR3, the DNA is TGTGCCAGCAGCGGGGAGGACAGGGGGCAAGTTGAAGCTTTCTTT.

With regard to this clone: The sample holds other DNA sequences that translate to the same CDR3. The chain is built from TRBV5-1 and TRBJ2-5; possible D gene TRBD2, 5 bases. Germline lookup yields CDR1 SGHRS and CDR2 YFSETQ. There are 13 residues in the CDR3. V was cut by 1 base and J by 3 bases, with 7 bases left in between. This CDR3 is CASSLTGEETQYF. The CDR3 coding sequence is TGCGCCAGCAGCTTGACCGGGGAAGAGACCCAGTACTTC.

This chain links TRBV7-9 with TRBJ2-3; TRBD2 matches at 12 bases. Trimming removed 2 bases from V and 5 bases from J; junction bases left unmatched: 8. The CDR3 loop spans 17 amino acids. Looked up from germline, CDR1 is SEHNR and CDR2 is FQNEAQ (reference sequence). The CDR3 sequence: CASSLYLAGGQGDTQYF. The CDR3 nucleotides read TGTGCCAGCAGCTTATATCTAGCGGGGGGGCAGGGAGATACGCAGTATTTT.

The rearrangement joins TRBV15 to TRBJ1-1; 11 nucleotides line up with TRBD1. CDR3 size: 17 residues. V shed 0 bases and J 1 base; nucleotides not matched to a gene: 4. Germline CDR1 is LNHNV and CDR2 is YYDKDF (reference sequence). DNA of the CDR3: TGTGCCACCAGCAGAGAGGGACAGGGGGTAAGGAACACTGAAGCTTTCTTT. This codes for CATSREGQGVRNTEAFF.

CDR3: CASISGTGVYEQYF. CDR3 coding DNA: TGTGCCAGCATTTCCGGGACAGGGGTCTACGAGCAGTACTTC. The chain couples TRBV6-1 to TRBJ2-7, with 10 bases aligning to TRBD1. This CDR3 is 14 amino acids long. CDR1 is MNHNS, CDR2 SASEGT, per germline. Losses at the gene ends were 7 bases for V and 3 bases for J; bases not matched to a gene: 6.

The chain joins TRBV7-9 to TRBJ1-1; D perhaps matches TRBD1 (5 bases). This CDR3 has 13 residues. The germline V gene has CDR1 SEHNR and CDR2 FQNEAQ (reference sequence). Trimming took off 6 bases at V and 5 bases at J, with 13 bases between the two ends. CDR3 protein: CASSSIQGTEAFF. The CDR3 DNA follows: TGTGCCAGCAGTTCTATTCAGGGTACTGAAGCTTTCTTT.

V gene TRBV14 combines with J gene TRBJ2-1; D ambiguous. This CDR3 region has 13 residues. Trimming removed 2 bases at V and 4 bases at J, with 6 bases between. Germline lookup yields CDR1 SGHDN and CDR2 FVKESK. The CDR3 reads CASSQTVYNEQFF. As DNA, the CDR3 is TGTGCCAGCAGCCAAACAGTATACAATGAGCAGTTCTTC.

The chain is built from TRBV7-2 and TRBJ2-3; 11 nucleotides line up with TRBD2. The V and J ends lost 4 bases and 6 bases, in that order; junction bases with no gene match: 6. The CDR3 length is 15 residues. The germline V gene has CDR1 SGHTA and CDR2 FQGNSA. CDR3 sequence reads: CASSSTSGGRDTQYF. CDR3 bases: TGTGCCAGCAGCTCCACTAGCGGGGGTCGGGATACGCAGTATTTT.

This chain uses TRBV7-8 with TRBJ2-7; 12 positions agree with TRBD2. The CDR3 extends over 15 amino acids. Germline V gene sequence: CDR1 SGHVS, CDR2 FQNEAQ. Unmatched junction bases numbered 5, after V lost 5 bases and J lost 3 bases. CDR3 residues: CASSPGLAGSYEQYV. The CDR3, as DNA: TGTGCCAGCAGCCCCGGACTAGCGGGGAGCTACGAGCAGTACGTC.

The CDR3 is CASSADRVGQPQHF. CDR3 nucleotides: TGTGCCAGCAGCGCCGACAGGGTTGGACAGCCCCAGCATTTT. V and J are TRBV7-2 and TRBJ1-5; 7 bases are shared with TRBD1. Germline V CDR1 and CDR2: SGHTA, FQGNSA. After removal of 5 bases from V and 7 bases from J, the junction contained 8 bases not matched to a gene. The CDR3 totals 14 residues.

This chain connects TRBV7-6 to TRBJ1-1; 7 bases agree with TRBD1. The germline V gene has CDR1 SGHVS and CDR2 FNYEAQ. The CDR3 covers 15 residues. V trimming: 4 bases; J trimming: 2 bases; junction bases outside the gene matches: 7. The CDR3 here is CASSSHRGQNTEAFF. The DNA for the CDR3 is TGTGCCAGCAGCTCCCACAGGGGCCAAAACACTGAAGCTTTCTTT.

The V call is TRBV28, the J call TRBJ2-7; D gene uncertain. Between the trimmed V and J ends, which lost 6 bases and 4 bases, there was a span of 10 bases. The CDR3 totals 12 residues. The germline V gene encodes CDR1 MDHEN and CDR2 SYDVKM. CDR3: CASRSQWYEQYF. CDR3 coding DNA: TGTGCCAGCAGGTCGCAGTGGTACGAGCAGTACTTC.

J is TRBJ2-7 and V is TRBV2; weak D call: TRBD1 (5 bases). V was pared by 2 bases and J by 4 bases, with 6 bases between. The CDR3 spans 12 residues. Germline assignment: CDR1 SNHLY and CDR2 FYNNEI. CDR3 in amino acids: CASSEQGYEQYV. The CDR3 nucleotides read TGTGCCAGCAGTGAACAGGGATACGAGCAGTACGTC.

The chain uses TRBV6-5 and TRBJ1-1; 8 nucleotides align to TRBD1. The CDR3 has 12 amino acids. The V segment lost 5 bases and the J segment 7 bases; nucleotides outside the gene matches: 3. Looked up from germline, CDR1 is MNHEY and CDR2 is SVGAGI. Written as DNA, the CDR3 is TGTGCCAGCAGTGGACAGGGAATTGAAGCTTTCTTT. Its protein product is CASSGQGIEAFF.

V and J are TRBV10-3 and TRBJ2-1, with 15 bases fitting TRBD2. Germline V gene sequence: CDR1 ENHRY, CDR2 SYGVKD. The V and J ends lost 10 bases and 9 bases, in that order; junction bases with no gene match: 7. This CDR3 region has 14 residues. CDR3 loop: CATMGLAGGGEQFF. CDR3 bases: TGTGCCACCATGGGACTAGCGGGGGGAGGTGAGCAGTTCTTC.

The chain combines TRBV6-1 with TRBJ1-5, with 7 positions matching TRBD1. In germline, CDR1 is MNHNS, CDR2 SASEGT. The trim removed 2 bases at V and 4 bases at J, leaving 11 bases unmatched. CDR3 length equals 17 residues. The CDR3 nucleotides are TGTGCCAGCAGTGAAATCAGGAGGGGGCAGGAAAATCAGCCCCAGCATTTT. This encodes CASSEIRRGQENQPQHF.

This chain uses TRBV10-3 with TRBJ2-3, with TRBD1 matching over 7 bases. The germline V gene encodes CDR1 ENHRY and CDR2 SYGVKD. The CDR3 extends over 15 amino acids. J lost 6 bases, V lost 4 bases, and 10 bases had no gene match. CDR3 in DNA: TGTGCCATCAGTGCGACAACGACAGGGACGGATACGCAGTATTTT. Encoded protein: CAISATTTGTDTQYF.

The CDR3 is CASSLGQAANYGYTF. The CDR3 coding sequence is TGTGCCAGCAGCCTCGGACAGGCTGCTAACTATGGCTACACCTTC. The V call is TRBV7-2, the J call TRBJ1-2, with 7 nucleotides matching TRBD1. The CDR3 has 15 residues. Germline CDR1 SGHTA, CDR2 FQGNSA. V shed 5 bases, J shed 0 bases, and the junction held 6 bases outside the gene matches.